These 2 T cell receptor beta chains came from one sample sequenced in a study of neurological immune-mediated disorders. Time point denoted: longitudinal time-point 2. TCRdb re-called the 5' RACE reads through MiXCR, storing one row per CDR3 protein. In the table there are more than 30,000 distinct CDR3 sequences, 10% to 15% of which are singletons. Sequencing was performed on PBMCs. The receptors were sampled from a woman between 40 and 50 years old in good health.

In its sample, this clonotype was seen a few times. The rearrangement links TRBV5-1 to TRBJ2-7; the D is unclear. CDR1 is SGHRS and CDR2 is YFSETQ in the germline V gene. The CDR3 totals 13 residues. Trimming stripped 1 base from V and 6 bases from J, with 11 bases between. CDR3 amino acids: CASSLLQVSEQYF. DNA for the CDR3: TGCGCCAGCAGCTTGCTTCAGGTCAGCGAGCAGTACTTC.

This clonotype was counted ten times or more. The rearrangement links TRBV7-2 to TRBJ1-1, with 10 bases lining up with TRBD1. This CDR3 has 15 amino acids. Trimming at V came to 6 bases and at J to 3 bases, leaving 7 bases not matched to a gene. CDR1 SGHTA and CDR2 FQGNSA come from the germline V gene. The CDR3, as DNA: TGTGCCAGCAGAAGGGACAGGGGAGGGTACACTGAAGCTTTCTTT. Amino acids: CASRRDRGGYTEAFF.